The 19 T cell receptor beta chains below all came from one sample that was sequenced in a study of blood T cell repertoires in COVID-19. The data were produced by immunoSEQ multiplex PCR, yet TCRdb's version contains in-frame clones alone and is incomplete. In the table there are nearly 80,000 clones, approximately 80% of which are singletons. The material sequenced was peripheral blood. The source of these receptors is a woman in her 70s with acute or convalescent COVID-19.

V and J are TRBV18 and TRBJ2-7; 7 bases line up with TRBD1. The CDR3 is made up of 15 amino acids. V dropped 2 bases and J dropped 4; count of bases not matched to a gene: 8. CDR1 is KGHSH and CDR2 is LQKENI in the germline V gene. CDR3 sequence: CASSPKRGQLYEQYF. The CDR3 DNA follows: TGTGCCAGCTCACCAAAGAGGGGGCAGTTATACGAGCAGTACTTC.

This clone was recorded a few times. The V and J genes are TRBV10-3 and TRBJ1-4; D might be TRBD1 (5 bases). The CDR3 is made up of 13 amino acids. The V end was cut by 4 bases, the J end by 10 bases, with 13 bases between. Germline CDR1 is ENHRY and CDR2 is SYGVKD. The CDR3 loop reads CAISAGEEAKLFF. CDR3 coding DNA: TGTGCCATCAGTGCGGGGGAAGAGGCAAAACTGTTTTTT.

The chain links TRBV4-1 to TRBJ2-7; TRBD1 aligns across 8 bases. The V and J ends lost 0 bases and 2 bases, in that order; junction bases with no gene match: 12. CDR3 size: 18 residues. The germline gives CDR1 MGHRA, CDR2 YSYEKL. The DNA for the CDR3 is TGCGCCAGCAGCCAAGACCTTGCCGGACAGGGAATAACCTACGAGCAGTACTTC. Encoded protein: CASSQDLAGQGITYEQYF.

This clone appeared a single time. The V and J genes are TRBV5-8 and TRBJ2-1, with D tentatively TRBD2 (5 bases). V lost 0 bases and J lost 12, with 13 bases in between. Germline V lookup: CDR1 SGHTS, CDR2 YDEGEE. The CDR3 loop spans 13 amino acids. This CDR3 reads CASSLEFDRGQFF. CDR3 DNA sequence: TGTGCCAGCAGCTTGGAATTCGACCGGGGGCAGTTCTTC.

The V and J genes are TRBV7-9 and TRBJ1-6, with 7 bases aligning to TRBD1. The CDR3 covers 19 residues. V shed 5 bases and J 3 bases; nucleotides not matched to a gene: 16. Germline loops: CDR1 SEHNR, CDR2 FQNEAQ (reference sequence). In DNA form, the CDR3 reads TGTGCCAGCAGCATTACGACCCCGGGACAGAGCCACTATAATTCACCCCTCCACTTT. Its translation: CASSITTPGQSHYNSPLHF.

This sequence joins TRBV3-1 (or the pseudogene TRBV3-2) and TRBJ1-1, with TRBD1 as a possible D gene (5 bases). V shed 4 bases and J shed 0 bases, with 9 bases lying between them. This CDR3 spans 14 amino acids. CDR1 and CDR2 (germline): LGHDT, YNNKEL (reference sequence). The CDR3 sequence: CASSLGHMNTEAFF. In DNA, the CDR3 is TGTGCCAGCAGCCTCGGACATATGAACACTGAAGCTTTCTTT.

The rearrangement uses TRBV12-3 or TRBV12-4 and TRBJ2-1; 8 positions match TRBD1. The length of the CDR3 is 12 residues. V shed 5 bases, J shed 14 bases, and the junction held 8 bases outside the gene matches. CDR3 bases: TGTGCCAGCAGTATAGGACAGGGAGCGGAGTTCTTC. Its protein is CASSIGQGAEFF.

This clone was picked up one time. The V and J genes are TRBV2 and TRBJ2-3; 10 bases match TRBD1. The germline CDR1 and CDR2 sequences are SNHLY and FYNNEI. Unmatched junction bases numbered 4, after V lost 6 bases and J lost 4 bases. The CDR3 has 14 residues. The DNA of the CDR3 is TGTGCCAGCAGGCCGGGACAGGGGCCAGATACGCAGTATTTT. This codes for CASRPGQGPDTQYF.

This chain connects TRBV3-1 (or the pseudogene TRBV3-2) to TRBJ1-4; 7 bases align to TRBD1. Trimming cost V 4 bases and J 8 bases; bases outside gene matches: 4. This CDR3 contains 13 residues. CDR1 is LGHDT, CDR2 YNNKEL, per germline (reference sequence). The CDR3 loop reads CASSRQGEEKLFF. Written as DNA, the CDR3 is TGTGCCAGCAGCCGTCAGGGGGAAGAAAAACTGTTTTTT.

This clone was picked up a small number of times. This sequence joins TRBV5-1 and TRBJ1-2; 7 bases line up with TRBD1. Per the germline V gene, CDR1 is SGHRS and CDR2 is YFSETQ. The CDR3 extends over 13 amino acids. Trimming at V came to 4 bases and at J to 5 bases, leaving 5 bases not matched to a gene. The CDR3 DNA is TGCGCCAGCAGCGTGGGACAGACTTATGGCTACACCTTC. Translating gives CASSVGQTYGYTF.

The chain couples TRBV6-1 to TRBJ2-1; D may be TRBD1 (5 bases). The germline V gene has CDR1 MNHNS and CDR2 SASEGT. V lost 3 bases, J lost 9 bases, and 15 bases lay in between. The CDR3 loop spans 14 amino acids. Here the CDR3 DNA reads TGTGCCAGCAGTGAGCTTACAGGCCGCCTTGAGCAGTTCTTC. Residues: CASSELTGRLEQFF.

The V gene is TRBV25-1, the J gene TRBJ1-2; the match to TRBD1 covers 8 bases. This CDR3 has 14 amino acids. Losses at the gene ends were 4 bases for V and 2 bases for J; bases not matched to a gene: 3. Germline CDR1 MGHDK, CDR2 SYGVNS. CDR3 in amino acids: CASSGTGGNYGYTF. The CDR3 nucleotides read TGTGCCAGCAGTGGAACAGGGGGGAACTATGGCTACACCTTC.

The V call is TRBV4-1, the J call TRBJ1-5, with 10 bases lining up with TRBD1. This CDR3 contains 18 residues. After removal of 0 bases from V and 6 bases from J, the junction contained 11 bases not matched to a gene. CDR1 and CDR2 (germline): MGHRA, YSYEKL. In DNA form, the CDR3 reads TGCGCCAGCAGCCAAGATACCCTGCGACAGGGGGCTATTCAGCCCCAGCATTTT. This gives the protein CASSQDTLRQGAIQPQHF.

J is TRBJ2-2 and V is TRBV5-1, with 11 bases fitting TRBD2. Trimming took 4 bases from V and 8 from J; bases not matched to a gene: 10. This CDR3 spans 16 amino acids. Germline CDR1 SGHRS, CDR2 YFSETQ. CDR3 sequence (DNA): TGCGCCAGCAGCATCACGGGACTAGCGGTTTCTGGGGAGCTGTTTTTT. This sequence encodes CASSITGLAVSGELFF. The full variable domain, with the rest looked up from reference TRBV5-1 and TRBJ2-2, is KAGVTQTPRYLIKTRGQQVTLSCSPISGHRSVSWYQQTPGQGLQFLFEYFSETQRNKGNFPGRFSGRQFSNSRSEMNVSTLELGDSALYLCASSITGLAVSGELFFGEGSRLTVL.

This clone has just one count. CDR3 loop: CASSQEMNTEAFF. CDR3 nucleotide sequence: TGTGCCAGCTCACAGGAGATGAACACTGAAGCTTTCTTT. The chain combines TRBV18 with TRBJ1-1; D gene uncertain. Per the germline V gene, CDR1 is KGHSH and CDR2 is LQKENI. The CDR3 is 13 residues long. Between the trimmed V and J ends, which lost 4 bases and 0 bases, there was a span of 6 bases.

This chain joins TRBV24-1 and TRBJ2-1; TRBD2 matches 12 bases. The CDR3 loop spans 15 amino acids. From germline, CDR1 is KGHDR and CDR2 SFDVKD. The V segment lost 9 bases and the J segment 1 base; nucleotides outside the gene matches: 3. As DNA, the CDR3 is TGTGCCACCCAAGGACTAGCGGGATCCTACAATGAGCAGTTCTTC. Protein product: CATQGLAGSYNEQFF.

V usage is TRBV30 and J usage is TRBJ2-7, with D unclear. This CDR3 has 11 amino acids. Looked up from germline, CDR1 is GTSNPN and CDR2 is SVGIG (reference sequence). Trimming shortened V by 3 bases and J by 2 bases, and 5 bases separated the two germline ends. CDR3 protein: CAWRATYEQYF. CDR3 nucleotide sequence: TGTGCCTGGAGGGCAACCTACGAGCAGTACTTC.

The rearrangement links TRBV6-6 to TRBJ2-1; 9 nucleotides match TRBD1. Germline V gene data show CDR1 as MNHNY and CDR2 as SVGAGI (reference sequence). The CDR3 spans 16 residues. V trimming: 5 bases; J trimming: 7 bases; junction bases outside the gene matches: 12. CDR3: CASSTNPGQGWNEQFF. CDR3 DNA: TGTGCCAGCAGTACCAATCCGGGACAGGGTTGGAATGAGCAGTTCTTC.

The V gene is TRBV5-1, the J gene TRBJ2-1; possibly TRBD1 for D (5 bases). The V end was cut by 4 bases, the J end by 8 bases, with 19 bases between. This CDR3 is built from 15 residues. The germline CDR1 and CDR2 sequences are SGHRS and YFSETQ. CDR3 DNA sequence: TGCGCCAGCAGCCCGGAAGCAGGGAAGATGGATGAGCAGTTCTTC. This translates into CASSPEAGKMDEQFF.